Included here is one T cell receptor (beta chain) sequence, with context. Germline CDR1 and CDR2: SGHVS and FQNEAQ. There are 13 residues in the CDR3. V shed 4 bases and J shed 6 bases, with 7 bases lying between them. The data are from a study of blood T cell repertoires in COVID-19. Some clones are missing from TCRdb's copy, which holds only in-frame ones; the method was immunoSEQ multiplex PCR. This table holds 150,000 to 180,000 clones, 76% found once. The chain joins TRBV7-8 to TRBJ1-6; D remains unclear. The sequenced sample was peripheral blood. This sequence originates from a woman aged 80 or over with acute or convalescent COVID-19. CDR3 in amino acids: CASSSQVNSPLHF. The CDR3 bases are TGTGCCAGCAGCTCCCAGGTTAATTCACCCCTCCACTTT.